This passage covers 21 T cell receptor beta chains from one sample sequenced in a study of T-cell memory formation after mild COVID-19. TCRdb passed the 5' RACE reads through MiXCR, listing each CDR3 protein once. Here the sample spans around 510,000 distinct CDR3 sequences, approximately 21% being singletons. The source material was PBMCs or a T cell subset sorted from them (not recorded which). All receptors come from an adult woman who had mild COVID-19 (a few samples of this study predate the infection). Cell type and time point are not known.

This clonotype showed up just a few times. Lacking the conserved final phenylalanine or tryptophan, this CDR3 likely reflects a read error. The V and J genes are TRBV14 and TRBJ2-7, with TRBD1 as a possible D gene (6 bases). The CDR3 is 16 amino acids. CDR1 is SGHDN, CDR2 FVKESK, per germline. Trimming removed 3 bases at V and 3 bases at J, with 18 bases between. The CDR3: CASSQGPPGHNYEQYL. The CDR3 nucleotides are TGTGCCAGCAGCCAGGGACCTCCGGGACATAACTACGAGCAGTACCTC.

The J gene is TRBJ2-1, the V gene TRBV7-3, with 7 bases fitting TRBD2. The CDR3 is 16 amino acids. Trimming at V came to 1 base and at J to 7 bases, leaving 10 bases not matched to a gene. Per germline, CDR1 SGHTA and CDR2 FQGTGA. This chain's CDR3 is CASSLNAGALGNEQFF. In nucleotides, the CDR3 is TGTGCCAGCAGCTTAAATGCGGGAGCTCTAGGAAATGAGCAGTTCTTC.

The sample holds a few counts of this clonotype. The rearrangement links TRBV4-3 to TRBJ2-2, with 12 bases lining up with TRBD2. Germline V CDR1 and CDR2: LGHNA, YSLEER. V gave up 2 bases and J gave up 6 bases; unmatched junction bases: 7. This CDR3 has 17 residues. The CDR3 DNA reads as TGCGCCAGCAGCCAACTCGTGACTAGCGGGAGTTCCGGGGAGCTGTTTTTT. This gives the protein CASSQLVTSGSSGELFF.

The chain combines TRBV4-2 with TRBJ2-1, with TRBD2 matching 8 bases. Trimming at V came to 2 bases and at J to 4 bases, leaving 7 bases not matched to a gene. The germline gives CDR1 LGHNA, CDR2 YNFKEQ. The CDR3 length is 16 residues. CDR3 DNA: TGTGCCAGCAGCCAACCACTACGCGGGAGGTACAATGAGCAGTTCTTC. Protein: CASSQPLRGRYNEQFF.

This clonotype was seen just once. The chain uses TRBV20-1 and TRBJ1-4; D is possibly TRBD1 (6 bases). Germline V gene data show CDR1 as DFQATT and CDR2 as SNEGSKA (reference sequence). The CDR3 runs to 13 residues. Trimming cost V 3 bases and J 6 bases, with 11 bases left between them. The CDR3: CSASFEGDEKLFF. Written as DNA, the CDR3 is TGCAGTGCTAGCTTTGAGGGGGATGAAAAACTGTTTTTT.

V usage is TRBV5-8 and J usage is TRBJ2-4; D may correspond to TRBD1 or TRBD2 (5 bases each). Germline assignment: CDR1 SGHTS and CDR2 YDEGEE. Trimming stripped 0 bases from V and 9 bases from J, with 16 bases between. The CDR3 runs to 15 residues. DNA for the CDR3: TGTGCCAGCAGCTTGGGGGGGTTCAGGAGCGGCATTCAGTACTTC. Its protein is CASSLGGFRSGIQYF. Using reference TRBV5-8 and TRBJ2-4 for the parts outside the CDR3, the full variable domain is EAGVTQSPTHLIKTRGQQATLRCSPISGHTSVYWYQQALGLGLQFLLWYDEGEERNRGNFPPRFSGRQFPNYSSELNVNALELEDSALYLCASSLGGFRSGIQYFGAGTRLSVL.

This clonotype was detected ten times or more. The chain has TRBV4-2 and TRBJ2-7, with D perhaps TRBD1 (6 bases). The CDR3 totals 16 residues. Between the trimmed V and J ends, which lost 0 bases and 2 bases, there was a span of 14 bases. Germline V gives CDR1 LGHNA, CDR2 YNFKEQ. The CDR3 DNA reads as TGTGCCAGCAGCCAAGAGTATTGGGACACAGCCTACGAGCAGTACTTC. Its protein is CASSQEYWDTAYEQYF.

A few counts support this clonotype. DNA of the CDR3: TGTGCCAGCCTAGCGGGAGTACGGTACGAGCAGTACTTC. Translating gives CASLAGVRYEQYF. This sequence joins TRBV10-3 and TRBJ2-7, with 10 bases identical to TRBD2. V shed 10 bases and J 4 bases; nucleotides not matched to a gene: 7. Germline CDR1 and CDR2: ENHRY and SYGVKD. This CDR3 is built from 13 residues.

This clonotype has ten or more counts. The rearrangement joins TRBV5-1 to TRBJ2-7; D is perhaps TRBD1 (5 bases). Germline V gene data show CDR1 as SGHRS and CDR2 as YFSETQ. V dropped 1 base and J dropped 0 bases, with 11 bases sitting between them. The CDR3 extends over 15 amino acids. The CDR3 spells CASSLTQGISYEQYF. CDR3 nucleotide sequence: TGCGCCAGCAGCTTGACCCAGGGCATCTCCTACGAGCAGTACTTC. The entire variable domain, with the rest obtained from reference TRBV5-1 and TRBJ2-7, is as follows: KAGVTQTPRYLIKTRGQQVTLSCSPISGHRSVSWYQQTPGQGLQFLFEYFSETQRNKGNFPGRFSGRQFSNSRSEMNVSTLELGDSALYLCASSLTQGISYEQYFGPGTRLTVT.

The chain joins TRBV6-5 to TRBJ1-2; 8 nucleotides match TRBD1. This CDR3 spans 13 amino acids. Germline CDR1 MNHEY, CDR2 SVGAGI. Unmatched junction bases numbered 6, after V lost 4 bases and J lost 8 bases. The CDR3 reads CASSFRQGKGYTF. The CDR3 DNA is TGTGCCAGCAGTTTCCGACAGGGGAAAGGCTACACCTTC.

The gene calls are TRBV20-1 and TRBJ2-7, with 8 bases identical to TRBD2. The CDR3 consists of 15 residues. Germline CDR1 is DFQATT and CDR2 is SNEGSKA (reference sequence). V lost 4 bases, J lost 4 bases, and 12 bases stayed unmatched. The CDR3 loop reads CSAKAGTRGIYEQYF. CDR3 coding DNA: TGCAGTGCTAAAGCCGGGACTAGGGGAATTTACGAGCAGTACTTC.

This clonotype has a handful of counts. This clone may be a read error of a much larger clone one base away. CDR3 nucleotide sequence: TGTTCCACCAGCAGAGATCTGACAGGGGTGACTGAAGCTTTCTTT. The encoded protein is CSTSRDLTGVTEAFF. The rearrangement joins TRBV15 to TRBJ1-1, with 8 bases that match TRBD1. Germline lookup yields CDR1 LNHNV and CDR2 YYDKDF (reference sequence). The CDR3 is 15 amino acids.

V is TRBV12-3 or TRBV12-4 and J is TRBJ1-5; 12 bases agree with TRBD1. V dropped 7 bases and J dropped 4; count of bases not matched to a gene: 8. The CDR3 consists of 16 residues. CDR3 amino acids: CASNLGTGGLNQPQHF. Here the CDR3 DNA reads TGTGCCAGCAATTTGGGGACAGGGGGCCTTAATCAGCCCCAGCATTTT.

The V gene is TRBV12-3 or TRBV12-4, the J gene TRBJ1-2; perhaps TRBD1 as D (5 bases). With 5 bases removed from V and 7 bases from J, the gap between germline ends came to 14 bases. The CDR3 runs 13 residues. This CDR3 is CASSPQEVVGYTF. The CDR3, as DNA: TGTGCCAGCAGTCCACAGGAGGTGGTTGGCTACACCTTC.

In its sample, this clonotype was seen a few times. V is TRBV27 and J is TRBJ2-7, with 7 bases that match TRBD1. There are 14 residues in the CDR3. The germline gives CDR1 MNHEY, CDR2 SMNVEV (reference sequence). The J segment lost 1 base and the V segment lost 1 base, leaving 1 base of the junction unmatched. CDR3 loop: CASSLWGQSYEQYF. Here the CDR3 DNA reads TGTGCCAGCAGTTTATGGGGACAGTCCTACGAGCAGTACTTC.

This clonotype was seen only a few times. The V call is TRBV12-3 or TRBV12-4, the J call TRBJ1-6; D is perhaps TRBD1 (5 bases). V was cut by 6 bases and J by 11 bases, with 17 bases left in between. CDR3 size: 14 residues. In nucleotides, the CDR3 is TGTGCCAGCAGCCTTGGTGGGGGTGCGACACCCCTCCACTTT. Encoded protein: CASSLGGGATPLHF.

The rearrangement joins TRBV5-6 to TRBJ2-2, with D maybe TRBD2 (5 bases). This CDR3 has 12 amino acids. In germline, CDR1 is SGHDT, CDR2 YYEEEE. V was clipped by 4 bases and J by 7 bases, with 8 bases between them. As DNA, the CDR3 is TGTGCCAGCAGCCGAGGGTTCGGGGAGCTGTTTTTT. This sequence encodes CASSRGFGELFF.

Points on this clonotype: The germline gene is not matched at one end of the junction; a read error may be the cause. The V and J genes are TRBV4-1 and TRBJ1-1, with no clear D. The germline V gene has CDR1 MGHRA and CDR2 YSYEKL. The CDR3 sequence is 15 residues long. The CDR3 loop reads CASSQATPPNTEAFF. The CDR3 region has the DNA TGCGCCAGCAGTCAAGCCACCCCCCCGAACACTGAAGCTTTCTTT.

The chain carries TRBV4-3 and TRBJ1-1, with unresolved D. CDR3 length equals 16 residues. Germline CDR1 reads LGHNA; CDR2 reads YSLEER. V was pared by 1 base and J by 5 bases, with 17 bases between. The DNA for the CDR3 is TGCGCCAGCAGCCAAGGTCGCCGAAGATCCCTGACTGAAGCTTTCTTT. Protein sequence: CASSQGRRRSLTEAFF.

This clonotype was counted ten times or more. The J gene is TRBJ1-2, the V gene TRBV28, with D possibly being TRBD1 (6 bases). The V gene's germline CDR1 is MDHEN and CDR2 SYDVKM. CDR3 length equals 17 residues. Trimming shortened V by 5 bases and J by 4 bases, and 23 bases separated the two germline ends. CDR3 in amino acids: CASSRADRGATSYGYTF. The CDR3 coding sequence is TGTGCCAGCAGTCGGGCCGATCGGGGGGCAACTAGCTATGGCTACACCTTC.

This clonotype showed up just a few times. The V gene is TRBV7-3, the J gene TRBJ2-2; D is undetermined. CDR1 SGHTA and CDR2 FQGTGA come from the germline V gene. This CDR3 has 14 amino acids. V lost 6 bases and J lost 1, with 9 bases in between. The CDR3, as DNA: TGTGCCAGCAGTGCATACAGGAACACCGGGGAGCTGTTTTTT. Amino acids: CASSAYRNTGELFF.